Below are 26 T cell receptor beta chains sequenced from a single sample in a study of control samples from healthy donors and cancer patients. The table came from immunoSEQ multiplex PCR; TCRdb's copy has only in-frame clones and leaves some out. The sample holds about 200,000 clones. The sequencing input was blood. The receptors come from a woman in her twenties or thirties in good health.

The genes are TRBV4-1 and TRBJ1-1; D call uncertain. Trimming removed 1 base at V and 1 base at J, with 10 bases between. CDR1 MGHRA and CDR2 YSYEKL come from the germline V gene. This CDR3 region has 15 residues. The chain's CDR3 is CASSQGPQTNTEAFF. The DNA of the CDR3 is TGCGCCAGCAGCCAAGGCCCCCAAACGAACACTGAAGCTTTCTTT.

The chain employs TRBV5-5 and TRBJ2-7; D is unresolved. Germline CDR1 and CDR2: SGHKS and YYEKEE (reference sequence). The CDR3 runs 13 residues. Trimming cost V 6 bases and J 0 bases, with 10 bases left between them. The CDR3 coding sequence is TGTGCCAGCATGAGAACTCCCTCCTACGAGCAGTACTTC. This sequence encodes CASMRTPSYEQYF.

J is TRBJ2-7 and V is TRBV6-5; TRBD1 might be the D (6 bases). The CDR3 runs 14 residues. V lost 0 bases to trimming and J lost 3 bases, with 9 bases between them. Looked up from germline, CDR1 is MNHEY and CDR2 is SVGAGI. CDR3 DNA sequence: TGTGCCAGCAGTTACTCCGGCAGGGGCTACGAGCAGTACTTC. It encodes CASSYSGRGYEQYF.

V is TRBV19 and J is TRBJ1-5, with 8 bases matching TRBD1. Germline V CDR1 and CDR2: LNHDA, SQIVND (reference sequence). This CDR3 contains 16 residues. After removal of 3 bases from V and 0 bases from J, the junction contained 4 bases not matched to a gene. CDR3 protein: CASSIPGGYSNQPQHF. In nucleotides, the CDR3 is TGTGCCAGTAGTATCCCAGGGGGCTATAGCAATCAGCCCCAGCATTTT.

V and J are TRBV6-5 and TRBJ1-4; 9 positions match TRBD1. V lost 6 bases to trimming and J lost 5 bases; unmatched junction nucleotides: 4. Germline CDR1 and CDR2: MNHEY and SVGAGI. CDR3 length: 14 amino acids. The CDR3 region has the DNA TGTGCCAGCAGCCGACAGGGGGGGAATGAAAAACTGTTTTTT. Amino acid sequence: CASSRQGGNEKLFF.

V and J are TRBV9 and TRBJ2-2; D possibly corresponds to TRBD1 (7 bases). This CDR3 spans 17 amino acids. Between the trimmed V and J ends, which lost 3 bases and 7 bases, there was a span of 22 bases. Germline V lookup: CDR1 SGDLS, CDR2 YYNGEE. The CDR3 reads CASSALPVRGRDGELFF. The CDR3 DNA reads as TGTGCCAGCAGCGCCCTCCCGGTGAGGGGGCGGGACGGGGAGCTGTTTTTT.

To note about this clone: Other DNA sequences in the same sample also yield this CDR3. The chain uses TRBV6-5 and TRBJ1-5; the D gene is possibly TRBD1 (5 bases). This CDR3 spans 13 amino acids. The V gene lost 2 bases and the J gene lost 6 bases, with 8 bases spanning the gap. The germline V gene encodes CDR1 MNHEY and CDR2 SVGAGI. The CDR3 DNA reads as TGTGCCAGCAGTTACAGGGGAGGTCAGCCCCAGCATTTT. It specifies CASSYRGGQPQHF.

The CDR3 sequence is CASSALQGQDANEQFF. CDR3 DNA sequence: TGTGCCAGCAGTGCCCTACAGGGACAGGATGCTAATGAGCAGTTCTTC. The chain is built from TRBV6-4 and TRBJ2-1; 8 bases fit TRBD1. V shed 4 bases, J shed 7 bases, and the junction held 12 bases outside the gene matches. CDR3 length: 16 amino acids. Germline CDR1 reads MRHNA; CDR2 reads SNTAGT.

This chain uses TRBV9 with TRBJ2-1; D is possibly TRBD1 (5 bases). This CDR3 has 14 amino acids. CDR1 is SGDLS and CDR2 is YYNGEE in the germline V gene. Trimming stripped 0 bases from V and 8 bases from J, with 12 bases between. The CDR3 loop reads CASSVGSRGDEQFF. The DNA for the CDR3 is TGTGCCAGCAGCGTAGGGAGTAGGGGTGATGAGCAGTTCTTC.

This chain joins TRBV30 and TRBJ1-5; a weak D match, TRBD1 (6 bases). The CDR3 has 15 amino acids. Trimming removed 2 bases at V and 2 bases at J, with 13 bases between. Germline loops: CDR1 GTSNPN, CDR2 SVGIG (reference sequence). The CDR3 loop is CAWSRGGWGNQPQHF. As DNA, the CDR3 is TGTGCCTGGAGTAGGGGGGGTTGGGGCAATCAGCCCCAGCATTTT.

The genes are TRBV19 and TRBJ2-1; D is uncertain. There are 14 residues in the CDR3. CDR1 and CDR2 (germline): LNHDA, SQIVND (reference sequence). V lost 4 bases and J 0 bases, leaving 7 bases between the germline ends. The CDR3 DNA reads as TGTGCCAGTAGTACGCGGTACTCCTACAATGAGCAGTTCTTC. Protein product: CASSTRYSYNEQFF.

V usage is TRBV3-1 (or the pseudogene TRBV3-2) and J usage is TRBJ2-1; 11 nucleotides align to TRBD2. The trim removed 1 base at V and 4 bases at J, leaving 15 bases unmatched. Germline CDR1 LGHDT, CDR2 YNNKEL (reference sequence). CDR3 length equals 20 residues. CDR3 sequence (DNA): TGTGCCAGCAGCCAAGGTAGCGGGGGGGACTTCAAGAGGACTTACAATGAGCAGTTCTTC. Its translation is CASSQGSGGDFKRTYNEQFF.

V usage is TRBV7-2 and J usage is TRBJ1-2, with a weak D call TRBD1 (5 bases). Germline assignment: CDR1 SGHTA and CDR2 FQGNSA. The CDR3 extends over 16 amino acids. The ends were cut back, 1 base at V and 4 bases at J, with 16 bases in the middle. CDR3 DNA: TGTGCCAGCAGCTTAGGGGGACGTCGGAGTGGCTATGGCTACACCTTC. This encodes CASSLGGRRSGYGYTF.

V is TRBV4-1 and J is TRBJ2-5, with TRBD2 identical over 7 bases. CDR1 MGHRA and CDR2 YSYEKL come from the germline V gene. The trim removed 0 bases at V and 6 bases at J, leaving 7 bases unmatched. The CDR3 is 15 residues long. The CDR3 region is CASSQEPGLSKTQYF. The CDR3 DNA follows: TGCGCCAGCAGCCAAGAACCGGGACTATCGAAGACCCAGTACTTC.

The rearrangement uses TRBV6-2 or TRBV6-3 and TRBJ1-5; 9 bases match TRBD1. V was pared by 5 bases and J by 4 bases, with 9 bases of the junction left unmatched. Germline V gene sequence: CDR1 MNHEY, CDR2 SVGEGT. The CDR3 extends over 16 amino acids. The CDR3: CASSPGTGSGNQPQHF. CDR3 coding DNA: TGTGCCAGCAGTCCCGGGACAGGGAGTGGAAATCAGCCCCAGCATTTT.

CDR3 bases: TGTGCCAGCAGCCAAGGGGTCAGGGGCTACTATGGCTACACCTTC. This sequence encodes CASSQGVRGYYGYTF. J is TRBJ1-2 and V is TRBV14, with a possible D match to TRBD1 (6 bases). Trimming cost V 1 base and J 3 bases, with 12 bases left between them. The CDR3 runs to 15 residues. Germline CDR1 and CDR2: SGHDN and FVKESK.

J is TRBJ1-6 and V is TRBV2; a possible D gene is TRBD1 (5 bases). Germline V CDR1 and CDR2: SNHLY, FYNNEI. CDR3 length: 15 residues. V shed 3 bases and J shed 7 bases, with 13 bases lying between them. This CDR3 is CASSDLGTDNSPLHF. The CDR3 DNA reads TGTGCCAGCAGTGATTTAGGGACGGACAATTCACCCCTCCACTTT.

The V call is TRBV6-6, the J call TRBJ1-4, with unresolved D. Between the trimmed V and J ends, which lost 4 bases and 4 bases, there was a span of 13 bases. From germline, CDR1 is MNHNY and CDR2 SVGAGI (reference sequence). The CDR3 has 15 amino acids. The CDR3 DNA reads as TGTGCCAGCAGTTCCACGGGGTTTCTTAATGAAAAACTGTTTTTT. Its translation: CASSSTGFLNEKLFF.

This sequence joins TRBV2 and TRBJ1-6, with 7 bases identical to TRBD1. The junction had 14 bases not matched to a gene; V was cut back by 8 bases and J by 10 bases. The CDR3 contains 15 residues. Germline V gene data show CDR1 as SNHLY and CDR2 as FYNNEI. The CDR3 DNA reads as TGTGCCAGCGGTCAAAACAGGGGAGCTGTATCACCCCTCCACTTT. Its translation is CASGQNRGAVSPLHF.

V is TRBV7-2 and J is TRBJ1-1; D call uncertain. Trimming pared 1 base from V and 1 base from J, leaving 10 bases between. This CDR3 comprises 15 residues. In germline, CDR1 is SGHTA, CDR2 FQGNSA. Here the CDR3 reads CASSLGGSANTEAFF. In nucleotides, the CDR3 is TGTGCCAGCAGCTTAGGAGGGTCGGCGAACACTGAAGCTTTCTTT.

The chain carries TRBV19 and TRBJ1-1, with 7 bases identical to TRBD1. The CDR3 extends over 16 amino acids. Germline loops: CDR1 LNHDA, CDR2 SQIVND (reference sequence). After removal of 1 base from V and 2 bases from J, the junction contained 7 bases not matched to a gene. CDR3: CASSIGDSLPNTEAFF. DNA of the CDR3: TGTGCCAGTAGTATAGGGGACAGCTTACCCAACACTGAAGCTTTCTTT.

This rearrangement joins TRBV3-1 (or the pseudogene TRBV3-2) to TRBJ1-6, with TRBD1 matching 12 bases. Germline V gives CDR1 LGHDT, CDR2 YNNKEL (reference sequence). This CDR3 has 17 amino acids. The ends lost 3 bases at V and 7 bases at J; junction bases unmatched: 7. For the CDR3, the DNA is TGTGCCAGCAGCCAGAGGGACAGGGGGCTATTAAATTCACCCCTCCACTTT. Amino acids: CASSQRDRGLLNSPLHF.

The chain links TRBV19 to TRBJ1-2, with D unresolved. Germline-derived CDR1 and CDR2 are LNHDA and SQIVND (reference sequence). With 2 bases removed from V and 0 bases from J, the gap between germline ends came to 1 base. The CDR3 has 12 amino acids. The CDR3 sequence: CASSIPNYGYTF. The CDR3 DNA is TGTGCCAGTAGTATACCTAACTATGGCTACACCTTC.

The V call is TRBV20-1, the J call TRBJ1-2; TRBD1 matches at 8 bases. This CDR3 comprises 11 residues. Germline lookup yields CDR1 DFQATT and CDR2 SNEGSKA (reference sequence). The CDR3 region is CRPGGADGYTF. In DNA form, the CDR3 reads TGCAGGCCAGGGGGCGCGGATGGCTACACCTTC.

The CDR3 bases are TGTGCCAGCAGCTCGCCGGGACTCTCCCTCTCTGGCGAGCAGTACTTC. Protein: CASSSPGLSLSGEQYF. The V and J genes are TRBV7-9 and TRBJ2-7; D might be TRBD2 (6 bases). CDR1 SEHNR and CDR2 FQNEAQ come from the germline V gene (reference sequence). The V and J ends lost 4 bases and 6 bases respectively, with 22 bases between them. The CDR3 consists of 16 residues. The full variable domain, with the rest looked up from reference TRBV7-9 and TRBJ2-7, is DTGVSQNPRHKITKRGQNVTFRCDPISEHNRLYWYRQTLGQGPEFLTYFQNEAQLEKSRLLSDRFSAERPKGSFSTLEIQRTEQGDSAMYLCASSSPGLSLSGEQYFGPGTRLTVT.

Here the CDR3 DNA reads TGTGCCAGCAGTTCTGTCGTTATGAACACTGAAGCTTTCTTT. Encoded protein: CASSSVVMNTEAFF. V and J are TRBV6-5 and TRBJ1-1; D is unresolved. The CDR3 is 14 amino acids. V shed 4 bases and J shed 0 bases, with 9 bases lying between them. Germline-derived CDR1 and CDR2 are MNHEY and SVGAGI.